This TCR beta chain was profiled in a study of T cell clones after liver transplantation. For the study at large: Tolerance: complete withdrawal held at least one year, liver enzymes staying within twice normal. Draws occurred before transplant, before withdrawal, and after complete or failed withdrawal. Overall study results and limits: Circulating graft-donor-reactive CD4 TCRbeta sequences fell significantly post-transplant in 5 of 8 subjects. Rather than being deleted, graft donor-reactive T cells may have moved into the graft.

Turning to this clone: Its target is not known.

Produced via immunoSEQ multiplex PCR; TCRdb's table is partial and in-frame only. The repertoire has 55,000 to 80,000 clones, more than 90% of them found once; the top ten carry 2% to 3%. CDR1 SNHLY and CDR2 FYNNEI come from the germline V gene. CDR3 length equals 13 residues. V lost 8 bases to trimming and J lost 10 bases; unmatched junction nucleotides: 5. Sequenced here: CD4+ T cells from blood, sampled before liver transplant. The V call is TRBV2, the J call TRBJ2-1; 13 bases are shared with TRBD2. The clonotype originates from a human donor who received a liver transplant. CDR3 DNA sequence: TGTGCCAGCGCGAGGGGACTAGCGGGAGAGCAGTTCTTC. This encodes CASARGLAGEQFF.